This is a list of T cell receptor beta chains from one sample in a study of T cell changes during pregnancy in multiple sclerosis. Method: immunoSEQ multiplex PCR; TCRdb's copy keeps in-frame clones and lacks some. The table includes about 33,000 clones, roughly nine tenths detected once. This specimen consisted of CD4+ T cells from peripheral blood mononuclear cells, obtained in the second trimester of pregnancy. Source of these receptors: a female donor in good health, enrolled as a control in a pregnancy study. The CDR3 runs from the conserved cysteine through the conserved F or W. The D gene is left open where the match is weak. The size field is filled for only some rows; it gives once, few, many or a size class.

J	V	size	D	CDR3	DNA
TRBJ2-1	TRBV6-5	once	TRBD2	CASSAPAGGEQFF	TGTGCCAGCAGCGCCCCAGCGGGAGGGGAGCAGTTCTTC
TRBJ2-3	TRBV5-8	-	TRBD2	CASRKPGLAEFTDTQYF	TGTGCCAGCAGGAAGCCGGGACTAGCGGAATTCACAGATACGCAGTATTTT
TRBJ2-3	TRBV7-2	-	TRBD2	CASSGELAGGRDTQYF	TGTGCCAGCAGCGGGGAACTAGCGGGAGGGAGAGATACGCAGTATTTT
TRBJ2-7	TRBV6-6	-	TRBD2	CASSYSGGGYEQYF	TGTGCCAGCAGTTACAGCGGGGGCGGGTACGAGCAGTACTTC
TRBJ1-1	TRBV30	few	TRBD1	CAWREIDRENTEAFF	TGTGCCTGGAGAGAGATCGACAGGGAGAACACTGAAGCTTTCTTT
TRBJ2-2	TRBV5-6	-	TRBD1	CASRRQGEAGELFF	TGTGCCAGCAGGAGACAGGGGGAAGCCGGGGAGCTGTTTTTT
TRBJ1-2	TRBV19	-	TRBD1	CATGTQGVRGYTF	TGTGCCACCGGAACACAGGGGGTCAGGGGCTACACCTTC
TRBJ2-5	TRBV19	-	TRBD1	CASSFGQGRETQYF	TGTGCCAGTAGTTTTGGACAGGGCAGAGAGACCCAGTACTTC
TRBJ1-5	TRBV30	once	-	CAWSRDTNQPQHF	TGTGCCTGGAGCCGGGACACTAATCAGCCCCAGCATTTT
TRBJ1-1	TRBV11-3	-	-	CASSSRGGAGTEAFF	TGTGCCAGCAGTTCAAGGGGGGGGGCCGGCACTGAAGCTTTCTTT
TRBJ1-1	TRBV7-9	-	-	CASSLQGKGTEAFF	TGTGCCAGCAGCTTACAGGGAAAGGGCACTGAAGCTTTCTTT
TRBJ1-6	TRBV11-2	-	TRBD1	CASSAGTGNSPLHF	TGTGCCAGCAGCGCCGGGACAGGGAATTCACCCCTCCACTTT
TRBJ2-1	TRBV19	-	TRBD2	CASNAAGATSYNEQFF	TGTGCCAGTAATGCAGCGGGGGCCACCTCCTACAATGAGCAGTTCTTC
TRBJ1-1	TRBV19	-	-	CASSSARGNTEAFF	TGTGCCAGTAGTTCCGCCAGGGGGAACACTGAAGCTTTCTTT
TRBJ1-2	TRBV28	once	TRBD1	CASSFRGQYGYTF	TGTGCCAGCAGTTTTAGGGGGCAGTATGGCTACACCTTC
TRBJ1-1	TRBV29-1	once	-	CSVPGLGDTEAFF	TGCAGCGTGCCAGGACTAGGGGACACTGAAGCTTTCTTT
TRBJ1-1	TRBV29-1	-	TRBD1	CSVAPGGVNTEAFF	TGCAGCGTGGCGCCAGGGGGCGTCAACACTGAAGCTTTCTTT
TRBJ1-5	TRBV7-2	-	-	CASSLGVVRGSNQPQHF	TGTGCCAGCAGCTTAGGGGTCGTTAGGGGTAGCAATCAGCCCCAGCATTTT
TRBJ2-5	TRBV7-2	-	TRBD2	CASSSRSSGGRETQYF	TGTGCCAGCAGCTCCCGCTCTAGCGGGGGCCGGGAGACCCAGTACTTC
TRBJ2-2	TRBV4-2	-	TRBD2	CASSQDRNGGGLPGELFF	TGTGCCAGCAGCCAAGATAGGAACGGGGGGGGCCTTCCGGGGGAGCTGTTTTTT
TRBJ2-5	TRBV2	-	TRBD2	CASSPLAGGPRETQYF	TGTGCCAGCAGTCCCTTAGCGGGAGGGCCACGAGAGACCCAGTACTTC
TRBJ1-1	TRBV7-8	-	TRBD1	CASRSRQGSRNTEAFF	TGTGCCAGCAGATCCCGACAGGGTAGTCGGAACACTGAAGCTTTCTTT
TRBJ2-3	TRBV29-1	-	TRBD1	CSALRDRDSDTQYF	TGCAGCGCACTCCGGGACAGGGACTCAGATACGCAGTATTTT
TRBJ2-4	TRBV29-1	-	TRBD1	CSVLQGLAKNIQYF	TGCAGCGTTTTACAGGGGCTGGCCAAAAACATTCAGTACTTC
TRBJ1-2	TRBV30	-	-	CAWSQQGPYGYTF	TGTGCCTGGAGTCAGCAGGGCCCCTATGGCTACACCTTC
TRBJ2-4	TRBV13	-	TRBD2	CASSLLGGSGIDIQYF	TGTGCCAGCAGCTTACTGGGAGGGTCAGGGATAGACATTCAGTACTTC
TRBJ2-2	TRBV11-3	-	TRBD2	CASSSFASGGYLTGELFF	TGTGCCAGCAGCTCCTTCGCAAGCGGGGGATACCTCACCGGGGAGCTGTTTTTT